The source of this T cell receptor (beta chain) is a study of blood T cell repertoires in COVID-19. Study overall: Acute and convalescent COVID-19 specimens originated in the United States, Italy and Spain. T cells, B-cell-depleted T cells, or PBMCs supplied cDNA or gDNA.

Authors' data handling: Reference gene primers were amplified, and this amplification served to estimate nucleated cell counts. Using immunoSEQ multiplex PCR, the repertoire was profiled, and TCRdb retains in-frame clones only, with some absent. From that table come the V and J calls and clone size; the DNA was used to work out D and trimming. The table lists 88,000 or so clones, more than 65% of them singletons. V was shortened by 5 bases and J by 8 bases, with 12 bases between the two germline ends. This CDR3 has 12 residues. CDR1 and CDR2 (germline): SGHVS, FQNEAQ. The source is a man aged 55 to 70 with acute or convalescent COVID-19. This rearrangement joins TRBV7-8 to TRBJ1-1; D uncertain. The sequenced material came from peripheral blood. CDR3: CASSPREAEAFF. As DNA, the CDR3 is TGTGCCAGCAGCCCCCGCGAGGCCGAAGCTTTCTTT.